The 3 T cell receptor beta chains below come from one sample, sequenced in a study of blood T cell repertoires in COVID-19. Method: immunoSEQ multiplex PCR; TCRdb's copy keeps in-frame clones and lacks some. Here the sample spans about 220,000 clones, 84% being singletons. Material: peripheral blood. Receptors were obtained from a man aged 30 to 39 with active or convalescent COVID-19.

Only one count was recorded for this clone. The rearrangement uses TRBV7-6 and TRBJ2-7, with D perhaps matching TRBD1 (5 bases). The CDR3 has 15 amino acids. From germline, CDR1 is SGHVS and CDR2 FNYEAQ. V lost 2 bases and J lost 6, with 17 bases in between. The CDR3 reads CASSLKTAGQGEQYF. The CDR3 DNA sequence: TGTGCCAGCAGCTTAAAGACAGCAGGCCAAGGCGAGCAGTACTTC.

The rearrangement links TRBV15 to TRBJ1-4, with a possible D match to TRBD1 (5 bases). CDR1 is LNHNV and CDR2 is YYDKDF in the germline V gene (reference sequence). Between the trimmed V and J ends, which lost 9 bases and 4 bases, there was a span of 15 bases. This CDR3 comprises 14 residues. The CDR3 loop is CATGGGLGNEKLFF. CDR3 bases: TGTGCCACGGGGGGAGGATTGGGTAATGAAAAACTGTTTTTT.

This clone is medium-sized by share. Other DNA sequences in this sample translate to the same CDR3. This chain links TRBV4-3 with TRBJ2-3; D ambiguous. Trimming took 0 bases from V and 0 from J, leaving 4 bases between them. The CDR3 is 14 residues long. Germline V gives CDR1 LGHNA, CDR2 YSLEER. DNA of the CDR3: TGCGCCAGCAGCCAAGACAGTAGCACAGATACGCAGTATTTT. Its protein product is CASSQDSSTDTQYF.